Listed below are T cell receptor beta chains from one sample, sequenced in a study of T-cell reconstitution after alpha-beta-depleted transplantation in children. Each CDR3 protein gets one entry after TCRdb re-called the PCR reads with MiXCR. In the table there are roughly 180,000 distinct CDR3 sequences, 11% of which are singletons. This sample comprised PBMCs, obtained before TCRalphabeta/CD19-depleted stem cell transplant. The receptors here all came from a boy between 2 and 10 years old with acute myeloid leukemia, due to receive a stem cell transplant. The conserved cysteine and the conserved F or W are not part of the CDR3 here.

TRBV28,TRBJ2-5,ASSLVGQTTPSETQY
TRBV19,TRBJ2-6,ASSARSSGANVLT
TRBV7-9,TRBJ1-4,ASSSKVTDIAEKLF
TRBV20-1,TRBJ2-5,SAIPGQGQETQY
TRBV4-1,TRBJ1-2,ASSQDQKGLNYGYT
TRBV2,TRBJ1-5,ASSEDQTGNQPQH
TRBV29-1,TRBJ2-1,SVENGAGNEQF
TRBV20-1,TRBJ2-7,SASESGRILGEQY
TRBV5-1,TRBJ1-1,ASSPIGQGAAEAF
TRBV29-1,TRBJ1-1,SVVITGYNTEAF
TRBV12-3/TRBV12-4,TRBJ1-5,ASSSPSGFHQPQH
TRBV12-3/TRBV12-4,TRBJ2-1,ASSPIPRVRIREQF
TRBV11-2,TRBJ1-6,ASSPEPGDYNSPLH
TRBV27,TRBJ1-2,ASSDRVVPSNYGYT
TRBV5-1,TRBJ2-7,ASSLVGTLTAYEQY
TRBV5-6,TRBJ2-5,ASSFEAGSTQY
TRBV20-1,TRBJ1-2,SASAGDYGYT
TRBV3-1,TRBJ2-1,ASSQEQGRNEQF
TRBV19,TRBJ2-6,ASELGLSGANVLT
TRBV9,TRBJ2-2,ASSVGVRYPGELF
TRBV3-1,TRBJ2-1,ASSQGDRVVYNEQF
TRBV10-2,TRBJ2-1,ASSESMLGHEQF
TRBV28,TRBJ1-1,ASSSSGELNTEAF
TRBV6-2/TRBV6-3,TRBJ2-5,ASSSGGGQETQY
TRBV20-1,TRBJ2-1,SARDPLAGGYEQF
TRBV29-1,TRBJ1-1,IVGVRNTEAF
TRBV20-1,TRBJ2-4,SAPIGDANIQY
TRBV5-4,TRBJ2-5,ASSLERRETQY
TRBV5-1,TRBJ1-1,ASSLAGYTEAF
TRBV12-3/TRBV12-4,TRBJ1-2,AAPRGPGGGYT
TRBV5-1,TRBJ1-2,ASSLLSIRDSFYGGYGYT
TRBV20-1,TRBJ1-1,SATTGVVEAF
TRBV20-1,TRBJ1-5,SASEGTINQPQH
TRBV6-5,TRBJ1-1,ASSYSKVNNGAF